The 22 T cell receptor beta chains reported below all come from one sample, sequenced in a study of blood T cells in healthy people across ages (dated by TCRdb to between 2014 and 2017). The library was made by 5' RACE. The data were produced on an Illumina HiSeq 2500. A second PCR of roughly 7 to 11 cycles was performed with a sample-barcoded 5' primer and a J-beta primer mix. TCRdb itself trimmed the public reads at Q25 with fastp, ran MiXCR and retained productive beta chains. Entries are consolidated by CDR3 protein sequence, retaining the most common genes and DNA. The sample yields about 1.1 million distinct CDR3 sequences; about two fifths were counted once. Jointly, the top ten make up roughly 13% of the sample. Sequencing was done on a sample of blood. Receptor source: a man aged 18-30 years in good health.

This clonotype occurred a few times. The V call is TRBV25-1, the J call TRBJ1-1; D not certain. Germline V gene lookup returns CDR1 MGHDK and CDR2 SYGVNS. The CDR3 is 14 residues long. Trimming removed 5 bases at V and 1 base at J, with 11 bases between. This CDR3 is CASSRPGWNTEAFF. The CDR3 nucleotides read TGTGCCAGCAGTCGCCCAGGATGGAACACTGAAGCTTTCTTT.

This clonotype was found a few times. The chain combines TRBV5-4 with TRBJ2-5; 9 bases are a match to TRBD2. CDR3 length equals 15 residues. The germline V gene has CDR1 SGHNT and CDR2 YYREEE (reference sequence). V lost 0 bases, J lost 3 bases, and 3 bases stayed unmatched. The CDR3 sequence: CASSLVAGAKETQYF. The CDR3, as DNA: TGTGCCAGCAGCTTGGTAGCGGGGGCGAAAGAGACCCAGTACTTC. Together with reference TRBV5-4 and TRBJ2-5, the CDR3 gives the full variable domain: ETGVTQSPTHLIKTRGQQVTLRCSSQSGHNTVSWYQQALGQGPQFIFQYYREEENGRGNFPPRFSGLQFPNYSSELNVNALELDDSALYLCASSLVAGAKETQYFGPGTRLLVL.

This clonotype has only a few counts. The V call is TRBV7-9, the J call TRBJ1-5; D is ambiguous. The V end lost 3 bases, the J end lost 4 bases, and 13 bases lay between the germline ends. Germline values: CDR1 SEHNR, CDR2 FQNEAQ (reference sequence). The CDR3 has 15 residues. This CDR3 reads CASSFSALGNQPQHF. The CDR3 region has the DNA TGTGCCAGCAGCTTCTCGGCCCTAGGGAATCAGCCCCAGCATTTT.

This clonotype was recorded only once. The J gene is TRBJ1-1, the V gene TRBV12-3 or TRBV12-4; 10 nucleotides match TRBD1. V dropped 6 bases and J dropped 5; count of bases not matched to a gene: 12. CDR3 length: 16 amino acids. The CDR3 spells CASRVLDRGPRTEAFF. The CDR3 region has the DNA TGTGCCAGCAGGGTCTTAGACAGGGGGCCGCGGACTGAAGCTTTCTTT.

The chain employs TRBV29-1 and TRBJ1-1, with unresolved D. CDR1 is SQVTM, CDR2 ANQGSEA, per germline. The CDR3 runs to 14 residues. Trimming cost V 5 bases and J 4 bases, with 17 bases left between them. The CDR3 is CSVIFFEVFTEAFF. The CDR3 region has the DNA TGCAGCGTTATATTTTTTGAGGTTTTCACTGAAGCTTTCTTT. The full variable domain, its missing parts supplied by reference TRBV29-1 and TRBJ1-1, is SAVISQKPSRDICQRGTSLTIQCQVDSQVTMMFWYRQQPGQSLTLIATANQGSEATYESGFVIDKFPISRPNLTFSTLTVSNMSPEDSSIYLCSVIFFEVFTEAFFGQGTRLTVV.

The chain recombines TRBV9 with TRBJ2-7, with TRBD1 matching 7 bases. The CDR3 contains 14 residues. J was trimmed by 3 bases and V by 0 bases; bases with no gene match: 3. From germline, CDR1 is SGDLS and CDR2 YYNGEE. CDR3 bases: TGTGCCAGCAGCGTAGGGGACAGAAACTACGAGCAGTACTTC. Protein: CASSVGDRNYEQYF.

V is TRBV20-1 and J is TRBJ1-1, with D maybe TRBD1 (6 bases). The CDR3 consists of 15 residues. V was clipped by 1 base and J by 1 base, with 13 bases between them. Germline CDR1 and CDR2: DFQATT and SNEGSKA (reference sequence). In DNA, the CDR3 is TGCAGTGCTAGAGTTATGGGACATTCGAACACTGAAGCTTTCTTT. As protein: CSARVMGHSNTEAFF.

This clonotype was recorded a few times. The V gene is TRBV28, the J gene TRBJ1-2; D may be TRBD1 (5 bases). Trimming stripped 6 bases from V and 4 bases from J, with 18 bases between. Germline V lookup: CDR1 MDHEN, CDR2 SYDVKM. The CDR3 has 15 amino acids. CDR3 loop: CASSPDMSNSYGYTF. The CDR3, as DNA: TGTGCCAGCAGCCCGGACATGAGCAACTCCTATGGCTACACCTTC.

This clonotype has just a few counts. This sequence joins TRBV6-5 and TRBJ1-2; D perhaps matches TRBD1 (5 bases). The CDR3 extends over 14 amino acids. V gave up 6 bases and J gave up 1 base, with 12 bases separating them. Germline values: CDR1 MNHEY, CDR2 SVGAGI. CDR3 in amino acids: CASSTGLVNYGYTF. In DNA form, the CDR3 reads TGTGCCAGCAGCACGGGGCTGGTTAACTATGGCTACACCTTC.

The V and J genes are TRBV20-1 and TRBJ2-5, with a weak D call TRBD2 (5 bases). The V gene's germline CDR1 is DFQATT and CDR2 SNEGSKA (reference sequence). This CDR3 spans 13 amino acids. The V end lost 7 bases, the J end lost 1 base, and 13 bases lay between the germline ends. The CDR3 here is CSVQGSLQETQYF. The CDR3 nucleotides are TGCAGTGTCCAAGGGAGCCTCCAAGAGACCCAGTACTTC.

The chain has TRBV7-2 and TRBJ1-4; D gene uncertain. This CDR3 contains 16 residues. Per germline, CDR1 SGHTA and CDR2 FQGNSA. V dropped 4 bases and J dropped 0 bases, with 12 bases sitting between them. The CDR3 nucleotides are TGTGCCAGCAGCTCCCGGACGGGCGCAACTAATGAAAAACTGTTTTTT. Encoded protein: CASSSRTGATNEKLFF.

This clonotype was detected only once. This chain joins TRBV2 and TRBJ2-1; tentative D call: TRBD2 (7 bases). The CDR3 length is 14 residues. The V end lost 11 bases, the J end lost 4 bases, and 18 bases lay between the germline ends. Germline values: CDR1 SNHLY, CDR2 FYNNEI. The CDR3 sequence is CAQGRTSRYNEQFF. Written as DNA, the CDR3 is TGTGCCCAGGGGAGGACTAGTCGTTACAATGAGCAGTTCTTC.

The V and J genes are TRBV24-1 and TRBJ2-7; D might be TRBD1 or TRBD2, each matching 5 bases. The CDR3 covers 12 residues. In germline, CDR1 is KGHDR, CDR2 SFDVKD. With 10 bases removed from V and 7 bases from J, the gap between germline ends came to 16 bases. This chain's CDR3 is CATGEGSYEQYF. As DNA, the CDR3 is TGTGCCACAGGGGAAGGGAGCTATGAGCAGTACTTC.

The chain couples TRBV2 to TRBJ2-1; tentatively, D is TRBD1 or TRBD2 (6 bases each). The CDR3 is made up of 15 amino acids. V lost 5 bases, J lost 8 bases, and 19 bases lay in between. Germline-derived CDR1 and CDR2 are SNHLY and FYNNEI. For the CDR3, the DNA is TGTGCCAGCAGTCAAACGGGGGCCCGCTTTGATGAGCAGTTCTTC. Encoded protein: CASSQTGARFDEQFF.

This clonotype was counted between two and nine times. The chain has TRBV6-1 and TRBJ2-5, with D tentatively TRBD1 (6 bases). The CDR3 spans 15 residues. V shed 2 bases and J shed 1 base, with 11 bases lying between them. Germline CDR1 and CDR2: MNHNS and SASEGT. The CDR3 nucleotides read TGTGCCAGCAGTGAACTTACAGGGATCCAAGAGACCCAGTACTTC. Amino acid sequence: CASSELTGIQETQYF.

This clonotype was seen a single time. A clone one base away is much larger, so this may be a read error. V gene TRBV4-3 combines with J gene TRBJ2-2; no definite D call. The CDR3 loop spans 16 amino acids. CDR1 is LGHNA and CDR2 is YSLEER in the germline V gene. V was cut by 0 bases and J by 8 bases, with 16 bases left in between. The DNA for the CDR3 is TGCGCCAGCAGCCAAGAGCCCGCAACTTCGGCTGGGGAGCTGTTTTTT. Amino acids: CASSQEPATSAGELFF.

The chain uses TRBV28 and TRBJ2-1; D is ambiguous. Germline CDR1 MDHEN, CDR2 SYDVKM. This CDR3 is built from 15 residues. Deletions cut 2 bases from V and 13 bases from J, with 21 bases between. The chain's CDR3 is CASSLEGITGETQFF. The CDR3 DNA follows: TGTGCCAGCAGTTTAGAAGGGATAACGGGCGAGACCCAGTTCTTC.

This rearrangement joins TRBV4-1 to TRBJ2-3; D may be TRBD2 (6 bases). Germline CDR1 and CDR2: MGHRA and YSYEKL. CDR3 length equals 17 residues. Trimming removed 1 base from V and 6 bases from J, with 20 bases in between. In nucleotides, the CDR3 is TGCGCCAGCAGCCAAGTGGGGCGGGAAAGACGGGCCGATACGCAGTATTTT. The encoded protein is CASSQVGRERRADTQYF.

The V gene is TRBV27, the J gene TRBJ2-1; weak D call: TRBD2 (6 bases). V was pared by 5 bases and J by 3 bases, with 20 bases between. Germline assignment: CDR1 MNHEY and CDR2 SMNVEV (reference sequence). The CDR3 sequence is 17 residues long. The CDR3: CASSPQWGVEGYNEQFF. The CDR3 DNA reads TGTGCCAGCAGTCCCCAATGGGGAGTGGAGGGCTACAATGAGCAGTTCTTC.

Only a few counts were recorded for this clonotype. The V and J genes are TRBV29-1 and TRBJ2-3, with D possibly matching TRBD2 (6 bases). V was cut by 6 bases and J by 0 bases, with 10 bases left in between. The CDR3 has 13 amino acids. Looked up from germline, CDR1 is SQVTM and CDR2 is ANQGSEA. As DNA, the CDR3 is TGCAGCGTCGTAGCGGACAGCACAGATACGCAGTATTTT. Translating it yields CSVVADSTDTQYF.

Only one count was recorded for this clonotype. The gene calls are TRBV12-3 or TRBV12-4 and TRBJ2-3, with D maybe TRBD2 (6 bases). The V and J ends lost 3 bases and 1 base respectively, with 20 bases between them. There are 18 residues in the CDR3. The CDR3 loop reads CASSFLPGGSQGTDTQYF. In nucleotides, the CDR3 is TGTGCCAGCAGTTTCCTCCCTGGAGGGAGCCAAGGCACAGATACGCAGTATTTT.

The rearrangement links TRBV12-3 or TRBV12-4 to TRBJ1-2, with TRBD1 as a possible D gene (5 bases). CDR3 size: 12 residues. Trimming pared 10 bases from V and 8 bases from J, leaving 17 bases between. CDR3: CATSWAGGGYTF. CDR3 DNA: TGTGCCACCTCATGGGCCGGGGGAGGCTACACCTTC.